This T cell receptor beta chain was observed in a study of T-cell reconstitution after alpha-beta-depleted transplantation in children. Study-wide results and limits: Among T cells one year after transplant, newly produced cells accounted for most counts and diversity.

The ends lost 3 bases at V and 6 bases at J; junction bases unmatched: 4. The CDR3 loop spans 13 amino acids. The germline V gene has CDR1 DFQATT and CDR2 SNEGSKA (reference sequence). On this clonotype itself: The antigen remains unidentified.

Researchers prepared the TCRbeta library using unique molecular identifiers, the study reports. MiXCR, run by TCRdb on the PCR reads, gives a single entry per CDR3 protein. The table has about 250,000 distinct CDR3 sequences, 20% to 30% seen once. This TCR was recovered from a female patient aged 2-9 years who had a stem cell transplant for congenital amegakaryocytic thrombocytopenia, so the T cells may come from the graft donor. Here the sequenced sample was PBMCs, mostly from graft donor cells, taken 360 days after TCRalphabeta/CD19-depleted stem cell transplant. The chain links TRBV20-1 to TRBJ2-2; TRBD1 matches 7 bases. The CDR3 region is CSASWQGAGELFF. As DNA, the CDR3 is TGCAGTGCTAGCTGGCAGGGGGCCGGGGAGCTGTTTTTT.